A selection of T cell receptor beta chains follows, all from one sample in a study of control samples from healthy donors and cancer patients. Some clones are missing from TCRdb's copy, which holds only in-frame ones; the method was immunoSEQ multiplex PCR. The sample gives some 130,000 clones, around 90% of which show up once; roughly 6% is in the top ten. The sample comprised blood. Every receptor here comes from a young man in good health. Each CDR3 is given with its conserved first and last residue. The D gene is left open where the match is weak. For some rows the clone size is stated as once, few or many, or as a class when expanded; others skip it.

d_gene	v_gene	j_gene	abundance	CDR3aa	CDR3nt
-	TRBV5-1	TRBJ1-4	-	CASSLDTAGGEKLFF	TGCGCCAGCAGCTTGGATACGGCGGGAGGTGAAAAACTGTTTTTT
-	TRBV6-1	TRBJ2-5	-	CASSEMRVRQETQYF	TGTGCCAGCAGTGAAATGCGGGTCCGACAAGAGACCCAGTACTTC
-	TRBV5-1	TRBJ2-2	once	CASSLPGDSGELFF	TGCGCCAGCAGCTTACCAGGGGATTCCGGGGAGCTGTTTTTT
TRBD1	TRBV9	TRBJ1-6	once	CASSVVGQGSLHF	TGTGCCAGCAGCGTAGTGGGACAGGGGTCCCTCCACTTT
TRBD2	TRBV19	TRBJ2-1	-	CASSRGDNEQFF	TGTGCCAGTAGTCGGGGGGACAATGAGCAGTTCTTC
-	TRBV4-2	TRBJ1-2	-	CASSQDGAGGNYGYTF	TGTGCCAGCAGCCAAGATGGGGCAGGAGGAAACTATGGCTACACCTTC
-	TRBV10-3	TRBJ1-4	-	CAISGAVGEKLFF	TGTGCCATCAGTGGGGCGGTAGGGGAAAAACTGTTTTTT
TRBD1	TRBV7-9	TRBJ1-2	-	CASSVKQGSGYTF	TGTGCCAGCAGCGTGAAACAGGGGAGTGGCTACACCTTC
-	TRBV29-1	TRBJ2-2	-	CSVLSGYTGELFF	TGCAGCGTCCTCTCGGGGTACACCGGGGAGCTGTTTTTT
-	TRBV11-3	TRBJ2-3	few	CASSPRTSTDTQYF	TGTGCCAGCAGCCCCCGGACCAGCACAGATACGCAGTATTTT
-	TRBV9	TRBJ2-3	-	CASQSKTGLRDTQYF	TGTGCCAGCCAATCTAAGACAGGTTTGAGGGATACGCAGTATTTT
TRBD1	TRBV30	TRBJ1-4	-	CAYRGDWEKLFF	TGTGCCTACAGGGGAGATTGGGAAAAACTGTTTTTT
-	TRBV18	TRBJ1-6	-	CASSPRGSSSYNSPLHF	TGTGCCAGCTCACCACGGGGCAGCAGCTCCTATAATTCACCCCTCCACTTT
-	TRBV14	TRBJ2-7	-	CASSILEGREQYF	TGTGCCAGTAGCATTTTGGAGGGTCGGGAGCAGTACTTC
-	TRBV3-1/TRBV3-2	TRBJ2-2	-	CASSQDWGELFF	TGTGCCAGCAGCCAAGATTGGGGGGAGCTGTTTTTT
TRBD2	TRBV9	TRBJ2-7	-	CASSAGSGASYEQYF	TGTGCCAGCAGCGCCGGAAGCGGGGCTAGCTACGAGCAGTACTTC
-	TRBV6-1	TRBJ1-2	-	CASSVAGKGTNYGYTF	TGTGCCAGCAGTGTCGCAGGGAAGGGTACTAACTATGGCTACACCTTC
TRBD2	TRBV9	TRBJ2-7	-	CASSVASGGAAEQYF	TGTGCCAGCAGCGTAGCGAGCGGGGGGGCCGCCGAGCAGTACTTC
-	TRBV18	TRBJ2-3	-	CASSPPVGGLNTQYF	TGTGCCAGCTCACCACCGGTCGGGGGTCTAAATACGCAGTATTTT
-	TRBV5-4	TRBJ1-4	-	CASSSAGEGAAEKLFF	TGTGCCAGCAGCTCGGCCGGTGAGGGCGCGGCTGAAAAACTGTTTTTT
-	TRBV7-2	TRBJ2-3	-	CASRFRVYGDTQYF	TGTGCCAGCCGCTTCAGGGTTTATGGAGATACGCAGTATTTT
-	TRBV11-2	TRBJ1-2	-	CASSHEGNYGYTF	TGTGCCAGCAGCCATGAGGGAAACTATGGCTACACCTTC
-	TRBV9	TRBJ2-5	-	CASSVGAGNQETQYF	TGTGCCAGCAGCGTAGGGGCGGGAAACCAAGAGACCCAGTACTTC
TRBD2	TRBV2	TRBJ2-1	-	CASSVVFRLGGGDEQFF	TGTGCCAGCAGTGTTGTATTCCGACTAGGCGGGGGGGATGAGCAGTTCTTC
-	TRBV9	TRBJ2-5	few	CASSPRAPGETQYF	TGTGCCAGCAGCCCTCGGGCCCCGGGGGAGACCCAGTACTTC
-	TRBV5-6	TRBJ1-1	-	CASSLELGSVSEAFF	TGTGCCAGCAGCTTGGAGCTAGGGAGTGTTTCTGAAGCTTTCTTT
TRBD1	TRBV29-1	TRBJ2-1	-	CSVEEGTGSNEQFF	TGCAGCGTTGAAGAGGGGACAGGGTCCAATGAGCAGTTCTTC
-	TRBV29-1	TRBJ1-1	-	CSVEGRRGDTEAFF	TGCAGCGTTGAAGGGCGTAGGGGTGACACTGAAGCTTTCTTT
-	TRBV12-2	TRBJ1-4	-	CASRPQGTGRKLGNEKLFF	TGTGCAAGTCGCCCCCAAGGGACAGGTAGAAAGTTGGGAAATGAAAAACTGTTTTTT
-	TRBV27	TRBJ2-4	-	CATAQTGSRNIQYF	TGTGCCACCGCACAAACAGGGAGCAGAAACATTCAGTACTTC
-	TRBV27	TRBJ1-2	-	CASSLSGTLNGYTF	TGTGCCAGCAGTTTATCGGGCACCTTAAATGGCTACACCTTC
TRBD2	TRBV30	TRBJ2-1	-	CAWTRGLAGGEDEQFF	TGTGCCTGGACCCGTGGACTAGCGGGGGGGGAAGATGAGCAGTTCTTC
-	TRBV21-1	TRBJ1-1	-	CASSRTGAGTEAFF	TGTGCCAGCAGCCGAACGGGGGCCGGCACTGAAGCTTTCTTT
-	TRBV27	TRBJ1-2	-	CASSSTGHGYTF	TGTGCCAGCTCCTCAACAGGTCATGGCTACACCTTC
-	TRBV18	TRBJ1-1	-	CASSPPGDTEAFF	TGTGCCAGCTCACCACCGGGGGACACTGAAGCTTTCTTT
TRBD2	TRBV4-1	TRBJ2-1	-	CASSPGLGRYEQFF	TGCGCCAGCAGCCCTGGACTAGGGCGCTATGAGCAGTTCTTC
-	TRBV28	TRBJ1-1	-	CASSGYGIEAFF	TGTGCCAGCAGCGGATACGGGATTGAAGCTTTCTTT
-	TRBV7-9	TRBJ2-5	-	CAGSRRTEQETQYF	TGTGCCGGCTCACGACGGACAGAACAAGAGACCCAGTACTTC